A selection of T cell receptor beta chains follows, all from one sample in a study of blood T cell repertoires in COVID-19. Only in-frame clones appear in the TCRdb table, and some are missing; sequencing was by immunoSEQ multiplex PCR. The sample contains 200,000 to 250,000 clones, 75% to 90% of which appear only once. Sequenced material: peripheral blood. Source of these receptors: a man in his thirties or forties who had recovered from COVID-19. Each CDR3 is given with its conserved first and last residue. Each record gives: clone size, V gene, D gene, CDR3 length, J gene, CDR3 protein, CDR3 DNA. The D gene is left open where the match is weak. Size is stated for part of the rows, as once, few or many counts, or as a class when the clone is expanded.

.	TRBV19	TRBD2	18	TRBJ2-1	CASSIVAGGMKSYNEQFF	TGTGCCAGTAGTATTGTAGCGGGGGGAATGAAATCCTACAATGAGCAGTTCTTC
.	TRBV9	.	15	TRBJ2-5	CASSVESGERETQYF	TGTGCCAGCAGCGTAGAATCCGGGGAGAGGGAGACCCAGTACTTC
.	TRBV6-5	.	14	TRBJ1-4	CASAYRRTNEKLFF	TGTGCCAGCGCCTATCGAAGAACTAATGAAAAACTGTTTTTT
.	TRBV4-3	TRBD2	19	TRBJ2-3	CASSQGYSSGGPKADTQYF	TGCGCCAGCAGCCAAGGGTATTCTAGCGGGGGCCCGAAAGCAGATACGCAGTATTTT
.	TRBV6-1	.	12	TRBJ1-2	CASSEKAYGYTF	TGTGCCAGCAGTGAAAAAGCTTATGGCTACACCTTC
.	TRBV12-3/TRBV12-4	.	11	TRBJ1-2	CASGHRVGYTF	TGTGCCAGCGGCCACAGGGTTGGCTACACCTTC
.	TRBV19	.	15	TRBJ1-6	CASSIVLSLGSPLHF	TGTGCCAGTAGTATAGTATTGTCTCTAGGTTCACCCCTCCACTTT
.	TRBV7-8	.	14	TRBJ2-7	CASSLRGPAYEQYF	TGTGCCAGCAGCTTACGGGGTCCCGCCTACGAGCAGTACTTC
.	TRBV7-2	TRBD2	19	TRBJ2-6	CASSLPTSGAHSGANVLTF	TGTGCCAGCAGCCTTCCAACTAGCGGGGCCCACTCTGGGGCCAACGTCCTGACTTTC
.	TRBV5-1	.	13	TRBJ2-7	CASSSPQVPEQYF	TGCGCCAGCAGCTCACCACAGGTACCCGAGCAGTACTTC
.	TRBV4-1	.	13	TRBJ1-6	CASNNREASPLHF	TGCGCCAGCAACAATAGGGAGGCTTCACCCCTCCACTTT
.	TRBV7-2	.	13	TRBJ2-7	CASSLVESYEQYF	TGTGCCAGCAGCTTAGTTGAGTCCTACGAGCAGTACTTC
few	TRBV6-2/TRBV6-3	TRBD1	20	TRBJ2-3	CASSYPPVTTGVVGTDTQYF	TGTGCCAGCAGTTACCCGCCGGTGACGACAGGGGTAGTAGGCACAGATACGCAGTATTTT
.	TRBV3-1/TRBV3-2	.	13	TRBJ1-1	CASSQGALTEAFF	TGTGCCAGCAGCCAGGGGGCCTTAACTGAAGCTTTCTTT
once	TRBV14	.	14	TRBJ1-2	CASSQTITNYGYTF	TGTGCCAGCAGCCAAACTATAACTAACTATGGCTACACCTTC
.	TRBV9	.	12	TRBJ2-5	CASSVTEETQYF	TGTGCCAGCAGCGTAACGGAAGAGACCCAGTACTTC
once	TRBV2	.	15	TRBJ2-1	CASSDGGMPYNEQFF	TGTGCCAGCAGCGACGGGGGTATGCCTTACAATGAGCAGTTCTTC
.	TRBV6-5	.	13	TRBJ2-7	CASSLRQVTEQYF	TGTGCCAGCAGCCTGCGACAGGTGACCGAGCAGTACTTC
few	TRBV3-1/TRBV3-2	TRBD2	13	TRBJ2-2	CASSRWLAEELFF	TGTGCCAGCAGCCGATGGCTAGCGGAGGAGCTGTTTTTT
.	TRBV11-2	TRBD1	16	TRBJ1-1	CASSKGTGELNTEAFF	TGTGCCAGCAGCAAAGGGACAGGGGAACTGAACACTGAAGCTTTCTTT
.	TRBV3-1/TRBV3-2	TRBD2	16	TRBJ2-5	CASSQGLAGAQETQYF	TGTGCCAGCAGCCAAGGACTAGCGGGGGCCCAAGAGACCCAGTACTTC
.	TRBV11-2	.	13	TRBJ1-6	CASRGAYNSPLHF	TGTGCCAGCAGGGGGGCGTATAATTCACCCCTCCACTTT
once	TRBV5-4	.	16	TRBJ1-2	CASSLGVGGGFYGYTF	TGTGCCAGCAGCTTGGGTGTTGGGGGCGGGTTCTATGGCTACACCTTC
once	TRBV5-1	TRBD1	13	TRBJ2-7	CASRDRQSYEQYF	TGCGCCAGCCGGGACAGGCAATCCTACGAGCAGTACTTC
.	TRBV25-1	TRBD1	18	TRBJ1-1	CASSPLIPGTGMNTEAFF	TGTGCCAGCAGTCCTCTCATTCCCGGGACAGGGATGAACACTGAAGCTTTCTTT
.	TRBV27	TRBD1	14	TRBJ1-1	CASSSGQGSTEAFF	TGTGCCAGCAGTTCCGGACAGGGAAGCACTGAAGCTTTCTTT
.	TRBV5-1	.	14	TRBJ2-3	CASLRAASTDTQYF	TGCGCCAGCCTGCGGGCCGCCAGCACAGATACGCAGTATTTT
.	TRBV15	TRBD2	17	TRBJ2-1	CATSRHTRGRTYNEQFF	TGTGCCACCAGCAGGCACACGCGGGGGAGAACCTACAATGAGCAGTTCTTC
.	TRBV10-3	TRBD1	15	TRBJ1-1	CAITEQGAGNTEAFF	TGTGCCATCACTGAACAGGGGGCAGGGAACACTGAAGCTTTCTTT
.	TRBV4-1	TRBD2	18	TRBJ2-7	CASSPTVGRGSSSYEQYF	TGCGCCAGCAGCCCGACGGTGGGGCGGGGGTCTTCTTCCTACGAGCAGTACTTC
.	TRBV5-1	.	14	TRBJ1-2	CASREDTSNYGYTF	TGCGCCAGCAGAGAGGACACTTCTAACTATGGCTACACCTTC
.	TRBV5-6	TRBD1	16	TRBJ2-3	CASSLGQGWSADTQYF	TGTGCCAGCAGCTTAGGACAGGGTTGGAGTGCAGATACGCAGTATTTT
.	TRBV7-9	.	13	TRBJ2-2	CASSFWGAGELFF	TGTGCCAGCAGCTTTTGGGGGGCCGGGGAGCTGTTTTTT
.	TRBV5-5	.	14	TRBJ1-4	CASSLYISNEKLFF	TGTGCCAGCAGCTTGTACATATCTAATGAAAAACTGTTTTTT
.	TRBV7-9	.	18	TRBJ2-1	CASSSNYPTRGLTVEQFF	TGTGCCAGCAGCTCCAATTACCCGACTAGAGGGCTTACGGTTGAGCAGTTCTTC
.	TRBV12-3/TRBV12-4	.	12	TRBJ1-2	CASSPGGASYTF	TGTGCCAGCAGCCCGGGGGGCGCAAGCTACACCTTC
.	TRBV24-1	.	16	TRBJ2-6	CATSRGAVAGANVLTF	TGTGCCACCAGCAGGGGGGCTGTGGCTGGGGCCAACGTCCTGACTTTC
.	TRBV6-1	.	17	TRBJ2-5	CASSEYLAGGLGETQYF	TGTGCCAGCAGTGAATACTTAGCAGGCGGGTTGGGGGAGACCCAGTACTTC
.	TRBV6-4	.	16	TRBJ1-6	CASSDSFDRRGSPLHF	TGTGCCAGCAGTGACTCGTTTGACAGAAGGGGCTCACCCCTCCACTTT